Listed below are T cell receptor beta chains from one sample, sequenced in a study of beta chain features in type 1 diabetes. Clones were sequenced by immunoSEQ multiplex PCR, and TCRdb holds only the in-frame ones, with some missing. The table shows about 13,000 clones, with about 42% occurring only once. Source material: stem cell memory CD4+ T cells from blood. These receptors were obtained from a man in his late teens or twenties in good health. CDR3s leave out the opening cysteine and the closing phenylalanine or tryptophan. A D gene is named only where the DNA matches it firmly.

D	V	J	CDR3
TRBD1	TRBV7-2	TRBJ1-4	ASSLGTGEKLF
TRBD2	TRBV27	TRBJ2-3	ASSMLAGASGTDTQY
.	TRBV9	TRBJ1-6	ASSPGSTGLGSPLH
TRBD2	TRBV7-2	TRBJ2-5	ASRPFGGGDTETQY
.	TRBV20-1	TRBJ2-7	SARRNNEQY
TRBD1	TRBV7-2	TRBJ2-5	ASSHRQGPETQY
TRBD2	TRBV5-4	TRBJ2-3	ASSQITSGSTDTQY
.	TRBV29-1	TRBJ1-3	SVEGGGNTIY
TRBD2	TRBV7-3	TRBJ2-3	ASSLIRLAEATDTQY
.	TRBV7-9	TRBJ2-2	ASSLWVGGLSTGELF
.	TRBV4-3	TRBJ1-4	ASSQDLRATNEKLF
.	TRBV6-6	TRBJ2-7	ASSYWQGVSYEQY
TRBD1	TRBV6-1	TRBJ2-2	ASSWDRDTGELF
TRBD2	TRBV9	TRBJ2-1	ASSVVAGVHYNEQF
TRBD1	TRBV2	TRBJ2-7	ASTSSRGHNEQY
TRBD1	TRBV10-3	TRBJ2-5	AISAEGTAY
.	TRBV18	TRBJ2-7	ASSLRQESGVQY
TRBD2	TRBV5-4	TRBJ2-3	ASSEGLAVITDTQY
.	TRBV7-9	TRBJ2-3	ASSLDSSTDTQY
.	TRBV18	TRBJ2-5	ASSPFGGQETQY
.	TRBV11-2	TRBJ1-6	ASSPGRGAYNSPLH
.	TRBV19	TRBJ2-7	ASSETTGGSYEQY
.	TRBV11-2	TRBJ2-1	ASSFPPSSYNEQF
TRBD1	TRBV5-1	TRBJ1-6	ASSSQGQGVGSPLH
.	TRBV30	TRBJ2-3	AWIPGTSTDTQY
.	TRBV7-2	TRBJ2-7	ASSLGGGRGYEQY
TRBD2	TRBV2	TRBJ2-4	ASSPGLGLAGENIQY
.	TRBV15	TRBJ2-5	ATSSGLLQETQY
TRBD2	TRBV10-2	TRBJ2-1	ASTEGAGQQF
.	TRBV9	TRBJ1-2	ASSQKEGFRAGYGYT
.	TRBV16	TRBJ1-5	ASSDLGGNQPQH
.	TRBV18	TRBJ1-2	ASSPEVETGGGYT
.	TRBV13	TRBJ1-3	ASSIRAQGHTIY
.	TRBV6-1	TRBJ1-6	ASIGDKSYNSPLH
.	TRBV7-9	TRBJ1-5	ASSEDSPYSNQPQH
TRBD1	TRBV4-3	TRBJ1-5	ASSQGQGPYQPQH
.	TRBV6-5	TRBJ2-5	ASKDMDPETQY
.	TRBV18	TRBJ2-7	ASSPRGGLTYEQY
.	TRBV7-2	TRBJ2-2	ASSLAGLSGTGELF
.	TRBV11-2	TRBJ1-1	ASSTHSGNTEAF
.	TRBV18	TRBJ2-1	ASSPRGGDYNEQF
.	TRBV9	TRBJ2-7	ASSVDRASYEQY
.	TRBV7-8	TRBJ1-6	ASSLNRENSPLH
TRBD2	TRBV28	TRBJ2-3	ASSMGLAGSTDTQY
.	TRBV4-1	TRBJ1-4	ASSLGVNEKLF
TRBD1	TRBV19	TRBJ2-3	ATNPRTGGGGTDTQY
TRBD2	TRBV7-3	TRBJ2-3	ASSLGLEADTQY
.	TRBV19	TRBJ2-5	ASSSLRGYQETQY
TRBD1	TRBV18	TRBJ2-7	ASSPPSQGAYEQY
.	TRBV11-2	TRBJ2-3	ASSPRTDRVTDTQY
.	TRBV7-2	TRBJ2-4	ASSARTENIQY
TRBD2	TRBV7-2	TRBJ2-7	ASRSVAGGPEYEQY
TRBD2	TRBV4-3	TRBJ2-7	ASSPGLAGGRPHEQY
.	TRBV5-1	TRBJ2-1	ASSSNKNEQF
TRBD1	TRBV29-1	TRBJ2-2	SVHRGRDTGELF
.	TRBV19	TRBJ2-7	ASSIGGSTINEQY
.	TRBV5-4	TRBJ2-7	ASSRGTVSSYEQY
TRBD1	TRBV19	TRBJ1-2	ASSIEGTGKYGYT
TRBD1	TRBV7-6	TRBJ2-5	ASSVTPGGRETQY